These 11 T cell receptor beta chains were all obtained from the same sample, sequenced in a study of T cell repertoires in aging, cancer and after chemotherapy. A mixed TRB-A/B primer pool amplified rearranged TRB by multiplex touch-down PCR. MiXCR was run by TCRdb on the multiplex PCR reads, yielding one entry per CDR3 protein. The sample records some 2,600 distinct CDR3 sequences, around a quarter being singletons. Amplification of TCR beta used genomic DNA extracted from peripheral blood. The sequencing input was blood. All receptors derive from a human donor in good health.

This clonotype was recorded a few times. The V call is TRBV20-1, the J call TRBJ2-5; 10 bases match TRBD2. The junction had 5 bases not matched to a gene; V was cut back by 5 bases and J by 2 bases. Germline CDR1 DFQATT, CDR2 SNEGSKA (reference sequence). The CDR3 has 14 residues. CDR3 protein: CSAPSGGAQETQYF. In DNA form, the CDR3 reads TGCAGTGCTCCTAGCGGGGGAGCACAAGAGACCCAGTACTTC.

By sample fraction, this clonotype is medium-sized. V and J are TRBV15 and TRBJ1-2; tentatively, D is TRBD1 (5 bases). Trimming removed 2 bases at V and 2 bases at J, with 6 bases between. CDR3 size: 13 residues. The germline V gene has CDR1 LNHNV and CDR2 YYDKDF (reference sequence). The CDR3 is CATSRQGNYGYTF. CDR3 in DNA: TGTGCCACCAGCAGACAGGGAAACTATGGCTACACCTTC.

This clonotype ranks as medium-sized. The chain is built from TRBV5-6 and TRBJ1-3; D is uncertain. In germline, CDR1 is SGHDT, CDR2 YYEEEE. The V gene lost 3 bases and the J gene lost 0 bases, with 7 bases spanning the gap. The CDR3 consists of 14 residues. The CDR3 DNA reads TGTGCCAGCAGCTGGGGTCGCTCTGGAAACACCATATATTTT. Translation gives CASSWGRSGNTIYF.

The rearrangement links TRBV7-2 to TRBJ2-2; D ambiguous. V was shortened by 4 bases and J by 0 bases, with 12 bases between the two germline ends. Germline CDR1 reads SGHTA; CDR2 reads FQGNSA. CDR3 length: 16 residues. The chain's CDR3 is CASSSGPAPNTGELFF. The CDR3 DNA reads TGTGCCAGCAGCTCCGGGCCGGCACCGAACACCGGGGAGCTGTTTTTT. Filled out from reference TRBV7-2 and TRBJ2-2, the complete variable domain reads GAGVSQSPSNKVTEKGKDVELRCDPISGHTALYWYRQSLGQGLEFLIYFQGNSAPDKSGLPSDRFSAERTGGSVSTLTIQRTQQEDSAVYLCASSSGPAPNTGELFFGEGSRLTVL.

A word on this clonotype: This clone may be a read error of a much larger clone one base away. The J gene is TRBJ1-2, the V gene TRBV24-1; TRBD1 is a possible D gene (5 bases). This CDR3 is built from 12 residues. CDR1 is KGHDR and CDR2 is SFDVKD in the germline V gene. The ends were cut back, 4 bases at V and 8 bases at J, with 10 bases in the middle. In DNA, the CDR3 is TGTGCCACCAGTGACGCCCAGGGAGGCTACACCTTC. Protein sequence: CATSDAQGGYTF.

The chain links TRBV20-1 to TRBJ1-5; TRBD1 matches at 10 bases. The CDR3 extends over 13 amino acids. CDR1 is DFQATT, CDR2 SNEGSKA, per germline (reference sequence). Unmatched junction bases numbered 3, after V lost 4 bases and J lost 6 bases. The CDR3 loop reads CSAKGTGVQPQHF. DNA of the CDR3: TGCAGTGCTAAGGGGACAGGGGTTCAGCCCCAGCATTTT.

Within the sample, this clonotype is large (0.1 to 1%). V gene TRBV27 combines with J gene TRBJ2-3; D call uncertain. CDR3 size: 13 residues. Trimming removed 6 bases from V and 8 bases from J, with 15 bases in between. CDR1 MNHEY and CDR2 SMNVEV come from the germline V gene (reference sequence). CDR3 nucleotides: TGTGCCAGCAGCCGGACCTCCGTGGGTACGCAGTATTTT. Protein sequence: CASSRTSVGTQYF.

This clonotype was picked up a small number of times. The CDR3 here is CASSLVSGSTDTQYF. The CDR3 DNA reads TGTGCCAGCAGCTTAGTTAGCGGGAGCACAGATACGCAGTATTTT. J is TRBJ2-3 and V is TRBV11-2, with 7 nucleotides matching TRBD2. Looked up from germline, CDR1 is SGHAT and CDR2 is FQNNGV. With 1 base clipped from V and 0 bases from J, the junction kept 1 base outside the gene matches. The CDR3 is 15 amino acids.

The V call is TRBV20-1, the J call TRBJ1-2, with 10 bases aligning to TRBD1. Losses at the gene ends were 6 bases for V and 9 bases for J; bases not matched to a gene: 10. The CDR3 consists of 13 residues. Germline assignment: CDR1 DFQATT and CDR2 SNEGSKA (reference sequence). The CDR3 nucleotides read TGCAGTGCCCCGACAGGGGGCGTAGGTCGCTACACCTTC. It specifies CSAPTGGVGRYTF.

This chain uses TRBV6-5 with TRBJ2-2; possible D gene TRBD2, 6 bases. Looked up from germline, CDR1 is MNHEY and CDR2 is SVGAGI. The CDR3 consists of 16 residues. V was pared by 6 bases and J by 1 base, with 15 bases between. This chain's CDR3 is CASRTFAGRNTGELFF. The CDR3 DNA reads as TGTGCCAGCAGGACCTTTGCGGGACGGAACACCGGGGAGCTGTTTTTT.

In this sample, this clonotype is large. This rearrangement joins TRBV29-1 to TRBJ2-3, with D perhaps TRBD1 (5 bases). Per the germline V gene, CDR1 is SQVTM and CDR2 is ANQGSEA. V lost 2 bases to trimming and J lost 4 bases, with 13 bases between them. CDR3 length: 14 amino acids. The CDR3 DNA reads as TGCAGCGTTGAACTGGGGCGCGACCCAGATACGCAGTATTTT. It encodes CSVELGRDPDTQYF.